The 9 T cell receptor beta chains given below trace back to one sample, sequenced in a study of vaccination effects on CD4 cells after COVID-19. Peptide-pool stimulation followed by sequencing identified expanded antigen-specific CD4+ clonotypes in the ViraFEST assay. Following culture for nine to ten days, CD4+ T cells were isolated. According to PCR results, the person was infected with SARS-CoV-2 between March and December 2020. The antigens of these receptors remain unknown. Produced via immunoSEQ multiplex PCR; TCRdb's table is partial and in-frame only. Here the sample spans about 27,000 clones, approximately 80% being singletons. Sequencing was performed on CD4+ T cells from PBMCs cultured with HCoV-NL63 spike peptides, taken before COVID-19 vaccination. All receptors derive from a human donor who had a prior SARS-CoV-2 infection.

The V gene is TRBV6-4, the J gene TRBJ1-6; 9 bases map to TRBD1. The CDR3 is 14 amino acids. Germline V lookup: CDR1 MRHNA, CDR2 SNTAGT. V gave up 3 bases and J gave up 9 bases; unmatched junction bases: 3. CDR3 protein: CASSEQGAGSPLHF. The CDR3, as DNA: TGTGCCAGCAGTGAACAGGGGGCAGGTTCACCCCTCCACTTT.

The V gene is TRBV9, the J gene TRBJ1-2; 7 bases are shared with TRBD1. The V gene's germline CDR1 is SGDLS and CDR2 YYNGEE. There are 15 residues in the CDR3. After removal of 0 bases from V and 4 bases from J, the junction contained 6 bases not matched to a gene. CDR3 coding DNA: TGTGCCAGCAGCGTAGGTCGAGGGGGCCTCTATGGCTACACCTTC. Translation: CASSVGRGGLYGYTF.

Concerning this clone itself: A junction boundary mismatches the germline segment, possibly from a read error. The chain uses TRBV5-6 and TRBJ1-2; no reliable D call. Germline V gene sequence: CDR1 SGHDT, CDR2 YYEEEE. There are 14 residues in the CDR3. CDR3 nucleotide sequence: TGTGCCAGCAGTTTGGGCAGCCAAGACTATGGCTACACCTTC. Translated, it gives CASSLGSQDYGYTF.

J is TRBJ2-3 and V is TRBV11-3; D could derive from TRBD1 or TRBD2 (5 bases each). CDR1 is SGHNT and CDR2 is YENEEA in the germline V gene. There are 14 residues in the CDR3. V lost 5 bases, J lost 4 bases, and 13 bases lay in between. CDR3 amino acids: CASSPDTSPDTQYF. DNA of the CDR3: TGTGCCAGCAGCCCGGACACTAGTCCAGATACGCAGTATTTT.

This clone was counted once. The chain uses TRBV28 and TRBJ1-5; the D gene is possibly TRBD1 (5 bases). Trimming stripped 4 bases from V and 8 bases from J, with 24 bases between. CDR3 length equals 17 residues. Germline V gives CDR1 MDHEN, CDR2 SYDVKM. The CDR3 coding sequence is TGTGCCAGCAGTTATACCTTCGGGACCTTGGATAGGAAGCCCCAGCATTTT. This translates into CASSYTFGTLDRKPQHF. The full variable domain, completed using reference TRBV28 and TRBJ1-5, is DVKVTQSSRYLVKRTGEKVFLECVQDMDHENMFWYRQDPGLGLRLIYFSYDVKMKEKGDIPEGYSVSREKKERFSLILESASTNQTSMYLCASSYTFGTLDRKPQHFGDGTRLSIL.

The chain employs TRBV7-2 and TRBJ1-2, with D tentatively TRBD1 (6 bases). Germline V gene sequence: CDR1 SGHTA, CDR2 FQGNSA. The V gene lost 4 bases and the J gene lost 4 bases, with 16 bases spanning the gap. CDR3 length: 15 residues. This CDR3 reads CASSSQPGVGYGYTF. As DNA, the CDR3 is TGTGCCAGCAGCTCGCAACCAGGGGTCGGCTATGGCTACACCTTC.

The V call is TRBV12-3 or TRBV12-4, the J call TRBJ2-5; D assignment may be TRBD1 or TRBD2 (5 bases each). Trimming removed 7 bases from V and 4 bases from J, with 13 bases in between. The CDR3 extends over 13 amino acids. The CDR3 loop is CASKRDGGETQYF. Here the CDR3 DNA reads TGTGCCAGCAAGAGGGACGGAGGAGAGACCCAGTACTTC.

The chain uses TRBV10-3 and TRBJ1-4; weak D call: TRBD1 (5 bases). V dropped 6 bases and J dropped 7 bases, with 9 bases sitting between them. Germline values: CDR1 ENHRY, CDR2 SYGVKD. The CDR3 contains 12 residues. The CDR3 DNA reads as TGTGCCATCAGCAGCACAGGTGAAAAACTGTTTTTT. As protein: CAISSTGEKLFF.

This chain links TRBV9 with TRBJ2-2; TRBD2 agrees at 8 bases. The CDR3 is 16 residues long. Germline V gives CDR1 SGDLS, CDR2 YYNGEE. The V gene end was trimmed by 1 base and the J gene end by 4 bases; junction bases not matched to a gene: 6. The CDR3 is CASSVYGGAVTGELFF. CDR3 coding DNA: TGTGCCAGCAGCGTATACGGGGGGGCGGTCACCGGGGAGCTGTTTTTT.